This T cell receptor beta chain was retrieved from a study of cytomegalovirus exposure and HLA in healthy donors. With 60 Vbeta and 13 Jbeta primers, the PCR was carried out. Only in-frame clones appear in the TCRdb table, and some are missing; sequencing was by immunoSEQ multiplex PCR. The table records 150,000 to 200,000 clones, almost 85% of them present only once. The CDR3 covers 13 residues. Germline-derived CDR1 and CDR2 are SGDLS and YYNGEE. Unmatched junction bases numbered 4, after V lost 4 bases and J lost 4 bases. The sequence came from a girl between 10 and 17 years old in good health and CMV-seropositive. The chain couples TRBV9 to TRBJ1-1; TRBD1 matches at 7 bases. The specimen was PBMCs. The CDR3 is CASSIDRATEAFF. Written as DNA, the CDR3 is TGTGCCAGCAGCATAGACAGGGCCACTGAAGCTTTCTTT.